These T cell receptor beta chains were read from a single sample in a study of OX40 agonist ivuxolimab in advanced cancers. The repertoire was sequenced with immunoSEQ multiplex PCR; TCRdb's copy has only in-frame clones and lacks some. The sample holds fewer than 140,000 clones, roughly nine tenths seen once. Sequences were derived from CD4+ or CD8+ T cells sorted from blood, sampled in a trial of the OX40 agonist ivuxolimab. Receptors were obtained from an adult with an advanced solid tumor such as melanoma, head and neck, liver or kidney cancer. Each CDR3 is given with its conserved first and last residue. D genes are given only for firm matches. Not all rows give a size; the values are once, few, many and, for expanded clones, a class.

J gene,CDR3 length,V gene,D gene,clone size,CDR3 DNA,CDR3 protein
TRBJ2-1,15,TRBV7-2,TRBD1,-,TGTGCCAGCAGCTTAGTCACTGGACAGGGCACTGAGCAGTTCTTC,CASSLVTGQGTEQFF
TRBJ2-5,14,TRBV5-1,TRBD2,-,TGCGCCAGCAGCTTCACTAGCGGCCAAGAGACCCAGTACTTC,CASSFTSGQETQYF
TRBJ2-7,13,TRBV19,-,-,TGTGCCAGTAGTCCGGACGGCGCCTACGAGCAGTACTTC,CASSPDGAYEQYF
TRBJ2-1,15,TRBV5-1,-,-,TGCGCCAGCAGCAGGACAGCCTTCTCCTACAATGAGCAGTTCTTC,CASSRTAFSYNEQFF
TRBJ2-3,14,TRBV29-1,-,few,TGCAGCGTTGAGCCATTCGCTAGCACAGATACGCAGTATTTT,CSVEPFASTDTQYF
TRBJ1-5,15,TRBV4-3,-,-,TGCGCCAGCAGCCAAGGATGGACTTCTCTCCAGCCCCAGCATTTT,CASSQGWTSLQPQHF
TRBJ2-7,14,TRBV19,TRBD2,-,TGTGCCTCGAAAGGACTAGCGGAGTACTACGAGCAGTACTTC,CASKGLAEYYEQYF
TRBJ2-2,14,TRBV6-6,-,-,TGTGCCAGCACAAACAGGGTCCAAGGTGGGGAGCTGTTTTTT,CASTNRVQGGELFF
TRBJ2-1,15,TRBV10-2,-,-,TGCGCCAGCAGTGAGCAAAGGGGAAACTACAATGAGCAGTTCTTC,CASSEQRGNYNEQFF
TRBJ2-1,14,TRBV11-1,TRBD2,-,TGTGCCAGCAGCTTACGGGGGGACTTAAATGAGCAGTTCTTC,CASSLRGDLNEQFF
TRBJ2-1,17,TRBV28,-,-,TGTGCCAGCAGTTTGGGCAAGGGGTCGAGCTCCTACAATGAGCAGTTCTTC,CASSLGKGSSSYNEQFF
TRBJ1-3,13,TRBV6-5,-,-,TGTGTCACCCGGAGGTTCTCTGGAAACACCATATATTTT,CVTRRFSGNTIYF
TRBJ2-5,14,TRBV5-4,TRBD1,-,TGTGCCAGCGTTAAGGGACAGGGAGGAGAGACCCAGTACTTC,CASVKGQGGETQYF
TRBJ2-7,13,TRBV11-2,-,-,TGTGCCAGCAGCTTAGGAAGGTCTAGCGAGCAGTACTTC,CASSLGRSSEQYF
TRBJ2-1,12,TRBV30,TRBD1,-,TGTGCCTGGGGACAGGGCAGCAATGAGCAGTTCTTC,CAWGQGSNEQFF
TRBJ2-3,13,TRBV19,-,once,TGTGCCAGTAGTGTGGGGGGCACAGATACGCAGTATTTT,CASSVGGTDTQYF
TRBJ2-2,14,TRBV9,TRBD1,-,TGTGCCAGCAGCAAGGGACAGGCGGTCGGGGAGCTGTTTTTT,CASSKGQAVGELFF
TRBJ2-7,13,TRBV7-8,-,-,TGTGCCAGCAGCCCAGACACTGCCTACGAGCAGTACTTC,CASSPDTAYEQYF
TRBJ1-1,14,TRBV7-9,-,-,TGTGCCAGCAGCTCCCAAGGGGGGAACACTGAAGCTTTCTTT,CASSSQGGNTEAFF
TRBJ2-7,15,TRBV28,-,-,TGTGCCAGCAGTTTCGGCAGGGGTGCCTCCTACGAGCAGTACTTC,CASSFGRGASYEQYF
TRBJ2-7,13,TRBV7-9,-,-,TGTGCCAGCAGCTTAAATAGGGTCTACGAGCAGTACTTC,CASSLNRVYEQYF
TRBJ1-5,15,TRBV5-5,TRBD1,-,TGTGCCAGCAGCAGAGGACAGGGGGCGAATCAGCCCCAGCATTTT,CASSRGQGANQPQHF
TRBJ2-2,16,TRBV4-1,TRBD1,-,TGCGCCAGCAGCCAAGTGGTGAGGGGGCGCACCGGGGAGCTGTTTTTT,CASSQVVRGRTGELFF
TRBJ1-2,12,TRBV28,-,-,TGTGCCAGCTTCTGGAGGCGTGGGGGCTACACCTTC,CASFWRRGGYTF
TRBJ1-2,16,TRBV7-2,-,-,TGTGCCAGCAGCTTAGGGGACATCTTCTCTAACTATGGCTACACCTTC,CASSLGDIFSNYGYTF
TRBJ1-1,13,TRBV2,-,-,TGTGCCAGCAGTGCAGGGGAGAACACTGAAGCTTTCTTT,CASSAGENTEAFF
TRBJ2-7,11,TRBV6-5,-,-,TGTGCCAGCACCGATCATAACGAGCAGTACTTC,CASTDHNEQYF
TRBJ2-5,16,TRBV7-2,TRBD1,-,TGTGCCAGCAGCGAGACGGGACAGGGAGTAAGCGAGACCCAGTACTTC,CASSETGQGVSETQYF
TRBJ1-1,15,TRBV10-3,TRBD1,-,TGTGCCATCAGCGGACAGGACAGTTTGAACACTGAAGCTTTCTTT,CAISGQDSLNTEAFF
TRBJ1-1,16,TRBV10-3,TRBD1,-,TGTGCCATCCGAACTTTGGACAGGGCTGATGGGCCCGAAGCTTTCTTT,CAIRTLDRADGPEAFF
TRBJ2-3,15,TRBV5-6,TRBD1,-,TGTGCCAGCAGCTGGGGGACAGGTAGCACAGATACGCAGTATTTT,CASSWGTGSTDTQYF
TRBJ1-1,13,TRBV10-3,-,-,TGTGCCATCAGGGCAGACCCGAACACTGAAGCTTTCTTT,CAIRADPNTEAFF
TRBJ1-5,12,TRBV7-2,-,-,TGTGCCAGTGCGAGGGAACTAAAGCCCCAGCATTTT,CASARELKPQHF
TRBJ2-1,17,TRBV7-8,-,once,TGTGCCAGCAGCTTATCGCCGATAGGACAGTCCTACAATGAGCAGTTCTTC,CASSLSPIGQSYNEQFF
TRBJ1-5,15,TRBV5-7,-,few,TGTGCCAGCAGCTTTGGCGGAGCTAGCAATCAGCCCCAGCATTTT,CASSFGGASNQPQHF
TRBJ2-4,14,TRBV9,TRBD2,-,TGTGCCAGCAGCCTAAGCGGGGCCGGGAACATTCAGTACTTC,CASSLSGAGNIQYF
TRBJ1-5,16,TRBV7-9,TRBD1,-,TGTGCCAGCAGCATTAGAGGGACAGGCCTAAATCAGCCCCAGCATTTT,CASSIRGTGLNQPQHF
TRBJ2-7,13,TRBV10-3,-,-,TGTGCCATCAGTGGGAGACTTGCGGAAGAGCAGTACTTC,CAISGRLAEEQYF
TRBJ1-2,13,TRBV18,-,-,TGTGCCAGCTCACCCGGGACAAACTATGGCTACACCTTC,CASSPGTNYGYTF
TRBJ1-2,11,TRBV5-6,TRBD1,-,TGTGCCAGCAGCAGGGGGCCCCTTTACACCTTC,CASSRGPLYTF
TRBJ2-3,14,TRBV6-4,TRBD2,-,TGTGCCAGCAGTGAGCGGGGGGTGACAGATACGCAGTATTTT,CASSERGVTDTQYF
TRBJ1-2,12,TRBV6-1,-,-,TGTGCCAGCAGTGATCAGGGTCGTGGCTACACCTTC,CASSDQGRGYTF
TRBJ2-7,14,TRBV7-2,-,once,TGTGCCAGCAGCTTAAGGATAGGGTCCGACGAGCAGTACTTC,CASSLRIGSDEQYF
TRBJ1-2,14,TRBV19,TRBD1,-,TGTGCCAGTAGTAGCATGACAGGGGGCTATGGCTACACCTTC,CASSSMTGGYGYTF
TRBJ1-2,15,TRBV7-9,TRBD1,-,TGTGCCAGCAGCCAAGGTTCCACAGGGGGCTATGGCTACACCTTC,CASSQGSTGGYGYTF
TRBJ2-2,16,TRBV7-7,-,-,TGTGCCAGCAGCTTAGGGGGGAGTACCTTCACCGGGGAGCTGTTTTTT,CASSLGGSTFTGELFF
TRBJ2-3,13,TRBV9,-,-,TGTGCCAGCAGCGCCTCAGGGCCAGATACGCAGTATTTT,CASSASGPDTQYF